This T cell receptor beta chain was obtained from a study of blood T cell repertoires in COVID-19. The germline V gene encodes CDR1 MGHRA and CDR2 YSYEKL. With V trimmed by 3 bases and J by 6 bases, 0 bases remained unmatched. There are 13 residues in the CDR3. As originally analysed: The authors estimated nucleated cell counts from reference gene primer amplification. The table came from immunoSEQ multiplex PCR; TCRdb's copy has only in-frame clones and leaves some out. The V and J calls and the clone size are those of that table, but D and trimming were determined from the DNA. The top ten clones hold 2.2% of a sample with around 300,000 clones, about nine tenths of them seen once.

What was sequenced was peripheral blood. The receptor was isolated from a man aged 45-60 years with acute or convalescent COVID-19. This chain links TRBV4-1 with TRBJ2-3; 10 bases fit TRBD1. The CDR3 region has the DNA TGCGCCAGCAGCCAGGACAGGGGGGATACGCAGTATTTT. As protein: CASSQDRGDTQYF.